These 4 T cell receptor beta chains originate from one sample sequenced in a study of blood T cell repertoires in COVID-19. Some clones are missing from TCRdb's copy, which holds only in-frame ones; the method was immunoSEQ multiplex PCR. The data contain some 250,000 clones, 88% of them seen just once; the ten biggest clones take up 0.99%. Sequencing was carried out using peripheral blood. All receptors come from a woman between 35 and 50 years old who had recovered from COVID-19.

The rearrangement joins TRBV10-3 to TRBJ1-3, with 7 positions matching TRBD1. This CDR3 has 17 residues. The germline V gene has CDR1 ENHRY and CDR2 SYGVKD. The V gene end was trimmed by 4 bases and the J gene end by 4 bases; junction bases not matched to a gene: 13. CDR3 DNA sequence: TGTGCCATCAGTGTTTCAGGACAGGCGACGGGAGGAAACACCATATATTTT. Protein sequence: CAISVSGQATGGNTIYF.

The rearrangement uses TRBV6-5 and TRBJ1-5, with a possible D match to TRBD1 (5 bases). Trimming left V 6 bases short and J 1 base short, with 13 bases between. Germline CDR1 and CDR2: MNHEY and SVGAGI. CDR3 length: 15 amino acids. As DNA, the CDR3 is TGTGCCAGCAGCCCCGGGGGGGGGAGCAATCAGCCCCAGCATTTT. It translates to CASSPGGGSNQPQHF.

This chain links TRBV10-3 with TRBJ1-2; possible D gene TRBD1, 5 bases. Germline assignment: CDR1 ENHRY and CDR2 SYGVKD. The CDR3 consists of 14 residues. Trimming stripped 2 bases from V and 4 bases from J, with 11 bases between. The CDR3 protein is CAISEDSLGYGYTF. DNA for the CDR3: TGTGCCATCAGTGAGGACAGTCTGGGCTATGGCTACACCTTC.

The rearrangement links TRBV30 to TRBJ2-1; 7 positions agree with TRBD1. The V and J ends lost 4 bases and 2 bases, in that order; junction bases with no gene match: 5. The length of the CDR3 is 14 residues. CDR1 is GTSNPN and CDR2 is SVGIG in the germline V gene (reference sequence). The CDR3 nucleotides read TGTGCCTGGATCCGACAGGGCCCCTACAATGAGCAGTTCTTC. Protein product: CAWIRQGPYNEQFF.